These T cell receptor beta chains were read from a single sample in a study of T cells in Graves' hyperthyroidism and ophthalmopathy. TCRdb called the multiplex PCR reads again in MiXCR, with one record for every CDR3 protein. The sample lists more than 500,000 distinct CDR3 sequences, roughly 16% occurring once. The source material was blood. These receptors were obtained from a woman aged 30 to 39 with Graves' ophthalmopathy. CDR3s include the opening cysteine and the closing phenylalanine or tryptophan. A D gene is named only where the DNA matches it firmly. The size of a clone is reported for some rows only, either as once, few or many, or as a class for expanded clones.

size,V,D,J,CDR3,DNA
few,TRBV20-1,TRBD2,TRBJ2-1,CSARLAGVEQFF,TGCAGTGCTAGACTAGCGGGAGTTGAGCAGTTCTTC
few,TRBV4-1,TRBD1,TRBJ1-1,CASSARTGITEAFF,TGCGCCAGCAGCGCTCGGACAGGAATCACTGAAGCTTTCTTT
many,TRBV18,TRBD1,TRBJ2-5,CASSPKTGGRETQYF,TGTGCCAGCTCACCCAAGACAGGGGGCAGGGAGACCCAGTACTTC
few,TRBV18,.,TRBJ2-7,CASSEFRDSYEQYF,TGTGCCAGCTCAGAATTCCGGGACTCCTACGAGCAGTACTTC
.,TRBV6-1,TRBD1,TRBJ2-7,CASNSGQGVSYEQYF,TGTGCCAGCAATTCGGGACAGGGGGTTTCCTACGAGCAGTACTTC
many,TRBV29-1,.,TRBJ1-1,CSVEDRRTGTEAFF,TGCAGCGTTGAAGATCGACGGACGGGGACTGAAGCTTTCTTT
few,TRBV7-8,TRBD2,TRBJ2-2,CASSLLAGAVGELFF,TGTGCCAGCAGCTTATTAGCGGGAGCGGTCGGGGAGCTGTTTTTT
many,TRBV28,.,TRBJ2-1,CASSPLQEAYNEQFF,TGTGCCAGCAGTCCCCTACAGGAGGCCTACAATGAGCAGTTCTTC
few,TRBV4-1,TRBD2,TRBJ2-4,CASSQDYVIGRAGDVIQYF,TGCGCCAGCAGCCAAGATTACGTAATTGGAAGAGCGGGAGACGTCATTCAGTACTTC
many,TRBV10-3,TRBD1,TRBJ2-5,CAISLGQGRQETQYF,TGTGCCATCAGTTTAGGACAGGGACGCCAAGAGACCCAGTACTTC
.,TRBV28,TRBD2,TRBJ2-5,CASRLAIQETQYF,TGTGCCAGTCGACTAGCGATCCAAGAGACCCAGTACTTC
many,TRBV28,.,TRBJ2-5,CASSWGLADFQETQYF,TGTGCCAGCAGTTGGGGGCTAGCGGACTTTCAAGAGACCCAGTACTTC
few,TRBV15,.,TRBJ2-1,CATSRGGGNEQFF,TGTGCCACCAGCAGAGGGGGTGGCAATGAGCAGTTCTTC
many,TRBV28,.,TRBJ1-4,CASSLRGPDLANEKLFF,TGTGCCAGCAGTTTACGGGGCCCTGACCTGGCTAATGAAAAACTGTTTTTT
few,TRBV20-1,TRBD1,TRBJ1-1,CSARGDRGFDTEAFF,TGCAGTGCTAGAGGGGACAGGGGTTTTGACACTGAAGCTTTCTTT
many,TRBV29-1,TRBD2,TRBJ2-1,CSVDTLSSGRKNEQFF,TGCAGCGTTGATACCCTATCTAGCGGGAGGAAAAATGAGCAGTTCTTC
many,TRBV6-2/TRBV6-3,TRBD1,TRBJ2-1,CASNPSDRRNSYNEQFF,TGTGCCAGCAACCCATCGGACAGGCGTAACTCCTACAATGAGCAGTTCTTC
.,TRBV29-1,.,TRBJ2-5,CSSPGSTIRSIETQYF,TGCAGCTCGCCCGGGTCAACCATCCGATCCATAGAGACCCAGTACTTC
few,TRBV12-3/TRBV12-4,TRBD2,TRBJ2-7,CASSWLGTSGYEQYF,TGTGCCAGCAGTTGGCTAGGAACTAGCGGCTACGAGCAGTACTTC
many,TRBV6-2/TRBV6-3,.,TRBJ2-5,CASSYNTQQETQYF,TGTGCCAGCAGTTACAATACTCAACAAGAGACCCAGTACTTC
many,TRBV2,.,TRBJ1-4,CASMNPGEGATNEKLFF,TGTGCCAGCATGAACCCCGGGGAGGGGGCAACTAATGAAAAACTGTTTTTT
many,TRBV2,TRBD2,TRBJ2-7,CASSETNRLAGGIPLDEQYF,TGTGCCAGCAGTGAGACGAACCGTCTAGCGGGAGGGATCCCGTTAGACGAGCAGTACTTC
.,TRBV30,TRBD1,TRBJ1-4,CAWSVSRTGGRTNEKLFF,TGTGCCTGGAGTGTCTCCCGGACAGGGGGTCGAACTAATGAAAAACTGTTTTTT
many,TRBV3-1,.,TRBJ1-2,CASSSRGGGYTF,TGTGCCAGCAGCTCCAGGGGAGGTGGCTACACCTTC
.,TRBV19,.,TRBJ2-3,CASSMVDRYTDTQYF,TGTGCCAGTAGTATGGTGGACAGATACACAGATACGCAGTATTTT
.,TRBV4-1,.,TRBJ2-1,CASSQVFPTSDPYNEQFF,TGCGCCAGCAGCCAGGTTTTCCCCACTAGTGATCCCTACAATGAGCAGTTCTTC
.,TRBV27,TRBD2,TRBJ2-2,CASSPLSGINTGELFF,TGTGCCAGCAGTCCCCTAAGCGGGATAAACACCGGGGAGCTGTTTTTT
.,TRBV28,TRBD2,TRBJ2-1,CASLGLRAGGLSRYNEQFF,TGTGCCAGCCTCGGTTTGAGAGCGGGAGGCCTCAGCCGGTACAATGAGCAGTTCTTC
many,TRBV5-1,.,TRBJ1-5,CASSLAGVGNQPQHF,TGCGCCAGCAGCTTGGCAGGGGTGGGAAATCAGCCCCAGCATTTT
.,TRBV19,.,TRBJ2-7,CASSQSTRAYEQYF,TGTGCCAGTAGTCAAAGCACTAGGGCCTACGAGCAGTACTTC
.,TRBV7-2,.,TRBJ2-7,CASSSTPVYEQYF,TGTGCCAGCAGCTCGACTCCAGTCTACGAGCAGTACTTC
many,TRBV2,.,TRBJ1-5,CASTVAGGVDQPQHF,TGTGCCAGCACTGTGGCGGGAGGGGTTGATCAGCCCCAGCATTTT
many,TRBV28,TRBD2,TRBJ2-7,CASRSLLAGGYEQYF,TGTGCCAGCAGGTCACTTCTAGCGGGGGGCTACGAGCAGTACTTC
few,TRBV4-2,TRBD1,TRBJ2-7,CASSPFLFAGGNEQYF,TGTGCCAGCAGCCCCTTTTTATTCGCAGGGGGCAACGAGCAGTACTTC
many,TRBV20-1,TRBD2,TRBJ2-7,CSARGERESYEQYF,TGCAGTGCTAGAGGGGAGCGGGAATCTTACGAGCAGTACTTC
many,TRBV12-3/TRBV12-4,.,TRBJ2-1,CASSLALGPPDEQFF,TGTGCCAGCAGTTTAGCTTTGGGCCCGCCGGACGAGCAGTTCTTC
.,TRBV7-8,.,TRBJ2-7,CASSLGGFGGSYEQYF,TGTGCCAGCAGCTTAGGGGGCTTCGGGGGCTCCTACGAGCAGTACTTC
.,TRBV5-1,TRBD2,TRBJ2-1,CASRGLAGRSSYNEQFF,TGCGCCAGCAGAGGGCTAGCGGGTCGCAGCTCCTACAATGAGCAGTTCTTC
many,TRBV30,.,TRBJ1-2,CAWRLYSQGISGYTF,TGTGCCTGGAGGCTCTACTCCCAGGGGATTTCTGGCTACACCTTC
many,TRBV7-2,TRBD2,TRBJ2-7,CASSLVGAGGPIYEQYF,TGTGCCAGCAGCTTAGTGGGGGCGGGAGGGCCCATCTACGAGCAGTACTTC
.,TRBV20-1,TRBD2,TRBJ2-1,CSAGTSGNYNEQFF,TGCAGTGCTGGGACTAGCGGAAACTACAATGAGCAGTTCTTC
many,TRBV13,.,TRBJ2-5,CASSPSGTRQETQYF,TGTGCCAGCAGCCCCTCCGGGACTCGGCAAGAGACCCAGTACTTC
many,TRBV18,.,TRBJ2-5,CASSPGGETQYF,TGTGCCAGCAGCCCCGGCGGAGAGACCCAGTACTTC
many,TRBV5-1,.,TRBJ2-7,CASSLVTPSYEQYF,TGCGCCAGCAGCTTGGTAACACCTTCCTACGAGCAGTACTTC
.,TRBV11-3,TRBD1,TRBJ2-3,CASSYLRQGCDTQYF,TGTGCCAGCAGCTACCTCCGACAGGGGTGCGATACGCAGTATTTT
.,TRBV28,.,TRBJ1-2,CASSLSPPRSYGYTF,TGTGCCAGCAGTTTGTCTCCTCCCCGGAGCTATGGCTACACCTTC
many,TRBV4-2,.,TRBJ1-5,CASSQDRGSNQPQHF,TGTGCCAGCAGCCAAGATCGAGGGAGCAATCAGCCCCAGCATTTT
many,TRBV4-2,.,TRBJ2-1,CASSPGEGGGNEQFF,TGTGCCAGCAGCCCCGGGGAAGGGGGAGGCAATGAGCAGTTCTTC
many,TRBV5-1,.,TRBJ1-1,CASSLGPVGTEAFF,TGCGCCAGCAGCTTGGGTCCCGTGGGTACTGAAGCTTTCTTT
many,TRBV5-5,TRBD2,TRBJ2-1,CASSLVEGGPVEQFF,TGTGCCAGCAGCCTCGTGGAGGGAGGGCCGGTCGAGCAGTTCTTC
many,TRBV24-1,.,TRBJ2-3,CATSLTGLTDTQYF,TGTGCCACCAGTCTGACGGGCCTCACAGATACGCAGTATTTT
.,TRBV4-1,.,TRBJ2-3,CASSQEGGSWSTDTQYF,TGCGCCAGCAGCCAAGAAGGGGGGAGTTGGAGCACAGATACGCAGTATTTT
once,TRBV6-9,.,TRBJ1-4,CASSSDRLNEKLFF,TGTGCCAGCAGTTCGGACAGACTTAATGAAAAACTGTTTTTT
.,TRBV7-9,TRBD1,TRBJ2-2,CASSSPPGQGSTGELFF,TGTGCCAGCAGCTCACCGCCGGGACAGGGAAGCACCGGGGAGCTGTTTTTT
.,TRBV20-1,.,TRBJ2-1,CSARDPDGGSIYNEQFF,TGCAGTGCTAGAGACCCCGACGGGGGAAGTATCTACAATGAGCAGTTCTTC
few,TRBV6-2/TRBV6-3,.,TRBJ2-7,CASSLNRQFYEQYF,TGTGCCAGCAGTTTAAACCGACAGTTCTACGAGCAGTACTTC
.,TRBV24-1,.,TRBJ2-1,CATGAGNFNEQFF,TGTGCCACCGGCGCGGGGAACTTTAATGAGCAGTTCTTC
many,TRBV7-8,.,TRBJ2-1,CASSLEGWGEQFF,TGTGCCAGCAGCTTAGAGGGGTGGGGTGAGCAGTTCTTC
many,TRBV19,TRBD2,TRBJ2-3,CASGGLAVSTDTQYF,TGTGCCAGTGGGGGACTAGCGGTCAGCACAGATACGCAGTATTTT